The sequence of this TCR beta chain was determined in a study of beta chain features in type 1 diabetes. Study information: Age and gender were similar between patients and healthy donors, as were cell yields. Study-level points and caveats: Type 1 diabetes patients showed a moderate but significant shortening of TCRB CDR3s in all four CD4+ subsets.

This clone was seen a few times. What it binds is unknown. Sequenced material consisted of expressed TCRB transcripts (all of the isolated RNA was reverse transcribed). Clones were sequenced by immunoSEQ multiplex PCR, and TCRdb holds only the in-frame ones, with some missing. The table includes about 740,000 clones, 13% detected once. The CDR3 runs 16 residues. CDR1 and CDR2 (germline): SGHVS, FQNEAQ. Trimming took off 0 bases at V and 5 bases at J, with 13 bases between the two ends. The chain uses TRBV7-8 and TRBJ1-4; D remains unclear. Sequenced: naive CD4+ T cells from blood. The receptor comes from a man between 18 and 29 years old with type 1 diabetes. For the CDR3, the DNA is TGTGCCAGCAGCTTAGCGCGGCAGTATGGAAATGAAAAACTGTTTTTT. Protein: CASSLARQYGNEKLFF.